Below, 4 T cell receptor beta chains from the same sample are listed, as sequenced in a study of blood T cell repertoires in COVID-19. The repertoire was sequenced with immunoSEQ multiplex PCR; TCRdb's copy has only in-frame clones and lacks some. This sample carries around 250,000 clones, about nine tenths of them seen once, and the ten largest clones take under 6.5%. Specimen: peripheral blood. These receptors originate from a man aged 55 to 69 with acute or convalescent COVID-19.

The rearrangement joins TRBV7-2 to TRBJ2-7, with D hard to call. With 5 bases removed from V and 0 bases from J, the gap between germline ends came to 14 bases. This CDR3 has 15 amino acids. Germline CDR1 reads SGHTA; CDR2 reads FQGNSA. CDR3 protein: CASSIGRILSYEQYF. CDR3 nucleotides: TGTGCCAGCAGCATCGGCAGGATCCTCTCCTACGAGCAGTACTTC.

The chain has TRBV11-2 and TRBJ1-2, with D maybe TRBD1 (6 bases). The CDR3 covers 14 residues. V shed 4 bases and J shed 6 bases, with 15 bases lying between them. Germline lookup yields CDR1 SGHAT and CDR2 FQNNGV. The DNA of the CDR3 is TGTGCCAGCAGCTCCCAGAGGGGGTTGGATGGCTACACCTTC. This gives the protein CASSSQRGLDGYTF.

The V call is TRBV19, the J call TRBJ2-1; 8 bases fit TRBD2. CDR3 size: 17 residues. Germline V gene lookup returns CDR1 LNHDA and CDR2 SQIVND (reference sequence). After removal of 5 bases from V and 5 bases from J, the junction contained 14 bases not matched to a gene. CDR3 DNA: TGTGCCAGTAGTCGCGCTTTGGGTAGCGGGACTAACAATGAGCAGTTCTTC. It codes for CASSRALGSGTNNEQFF.

The V gene is TRBV4-3, the J gene TRBJ1-2, with 11 bases lining up with TRBD1. This CDR3 has 16 amino acids. V lost 4 bases, J lost 7 bases, and 11 bases stayed unmatched. Per the germline V gene, CDR1 is LGHNA and CDR2 is YSLEER. The CDR3 DNA is TGCGCCAGCAGCCCCGGGACAGGGGGTGGGCAGAGTGGCTACACCTTC. This sequence encodes CASSPGTGGGQSGYTF.